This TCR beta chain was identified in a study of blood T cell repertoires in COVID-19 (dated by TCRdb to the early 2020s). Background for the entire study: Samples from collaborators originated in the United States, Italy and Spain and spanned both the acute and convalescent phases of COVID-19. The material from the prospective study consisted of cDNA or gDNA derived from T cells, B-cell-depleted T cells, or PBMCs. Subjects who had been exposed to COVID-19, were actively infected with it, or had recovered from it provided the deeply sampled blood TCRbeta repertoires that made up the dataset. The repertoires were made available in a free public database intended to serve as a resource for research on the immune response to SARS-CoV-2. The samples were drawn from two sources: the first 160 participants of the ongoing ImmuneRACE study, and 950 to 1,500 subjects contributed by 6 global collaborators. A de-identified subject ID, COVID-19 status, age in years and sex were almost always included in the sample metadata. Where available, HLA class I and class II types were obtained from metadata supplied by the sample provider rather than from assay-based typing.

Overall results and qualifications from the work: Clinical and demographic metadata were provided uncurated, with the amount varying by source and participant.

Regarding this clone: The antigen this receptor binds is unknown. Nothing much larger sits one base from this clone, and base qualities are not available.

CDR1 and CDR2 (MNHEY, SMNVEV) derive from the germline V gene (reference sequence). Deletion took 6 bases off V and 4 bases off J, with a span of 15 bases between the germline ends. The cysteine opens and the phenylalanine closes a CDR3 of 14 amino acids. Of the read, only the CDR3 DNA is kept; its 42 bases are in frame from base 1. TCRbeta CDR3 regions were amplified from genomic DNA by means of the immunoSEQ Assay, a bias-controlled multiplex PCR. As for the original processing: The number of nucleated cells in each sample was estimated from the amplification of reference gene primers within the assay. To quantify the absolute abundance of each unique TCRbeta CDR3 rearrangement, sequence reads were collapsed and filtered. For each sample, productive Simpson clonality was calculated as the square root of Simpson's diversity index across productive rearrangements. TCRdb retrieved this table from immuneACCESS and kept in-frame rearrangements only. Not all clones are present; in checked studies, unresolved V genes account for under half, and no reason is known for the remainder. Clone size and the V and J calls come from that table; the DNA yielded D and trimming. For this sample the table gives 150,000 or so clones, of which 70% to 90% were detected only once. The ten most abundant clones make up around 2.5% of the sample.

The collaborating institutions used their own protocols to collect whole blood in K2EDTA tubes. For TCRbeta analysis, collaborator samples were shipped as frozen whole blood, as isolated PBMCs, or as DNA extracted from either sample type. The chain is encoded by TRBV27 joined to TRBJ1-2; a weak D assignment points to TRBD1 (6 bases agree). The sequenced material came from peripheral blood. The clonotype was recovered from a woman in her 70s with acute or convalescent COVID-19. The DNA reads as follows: TGTGCCAGCAGCCAAACGGACAGCCTCTATGGCTACACCTTC. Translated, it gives CASSQTDSLYGYTF.